The entry below describes one T cell receptor beta chain. The sample originates from a study of blood T cell repertoires in COVID-19. Whole-study context: Nucleic acid was either cDNA or gDNA, and it came from T cells, B-cell-depleted T cells, or PBMCs.

Sequenced by immunoSEQ multiplex PCR; TCRdb stores in-frame clones only, minus some. The sample lists roughly 260,000 clones, approximately 85% occurring once. This TCR was sampled from a woman aged 45 to 65 who had recovered from COVID-19. The sample comprised PBMCs or T cells enriched from blood (not recorded which).

CDR3 region: CASNPQGSNQPQHF. CDR3 DNA sequence: TGTGCCAGCAACCCCCAGGGTAGCAATCAGCCCCAGCATTTT. This chain uses TRBV2 with TRBJ1-5; TRBD1 is a possible D gene (5 bases). This CDR3 has 14 amino acids. V was cut by 7 bases and J by 0 bases, with 10 bases left in between. CDR1 and CDR2 (germline): SNHLY, FYNNEI.